This is a list of T cell receptor beta chains from one sample in a study of identical twins. Using its own MiXCR run on the 5' RACE reads, TCRdb lists one record per CDR3 protein. This sample has 500,000 or so distinct CDR3 sequences, with roughly an eighth found just once. This sample also appeared in a second study, on yellow fever vaccine responses in identical twins.

Sequencing used CD4+ T cells sorted from blood. The receptors derive from a woman aged 18-29 years in good health. The CDR3 runs from the conserved cysteine through the conserved F or W. A D gene is named only where the DNA matches it firmly. Rows give clone size only sometimes, using once, few, many, or a class for an expanded clone.

V gene	J gene	D gene	clone size	CDR3 protein	CDR3 DNA
TRBV4-3	TRBJ2-1	NA	NA	CASSLSQPGLAYNEQFF	TGCGCCAGCAGCCTAAGTCAGCCGGGACTGGCCTACAATGAGCAGTTCTTC
TRBV27	TRBJ2-1	TRBD1	NA	CASSKDRETYNEQFF	TGTGCCAGCAGCAAGGACAGGGAGACCTACAATGAGCAGTTCTTC
TRBV7-8	TRBJ2-3	TRBD2	NA	CASSFLLGNRPGLPTSTSTDTQYF	TGTGCCAGCAGCTTCCTTTTGGGAAATCGTCCGGGACTACCAACTTCTACTAGCACAGATACGCAGTATTTT
TRBV11-2	TRBJ1-4	TRBD1	NA	CASSPRDRGRREKLFF	TGTGCCAGCAGCCCACGGGACAGGGGGCGGAGGGAAAAACTGTTTTTT
TRBV20-1	TRBJ2-5	TRBD2	few	CSAILLAGEYF	TGCAGTGCCATCTTACTAGCGGGAGAATACTTC
TRBV3-1	TRBJ2-7	TRBD1	many	CASSQRQGNYEQYF	TGTGCCAGCAGCCAAAGACAGGGGAACTACGAGCAGTACTTC
TRBV5-4	TRBJ2-5	TRBD1	NA	CASSTTRTGSGETQYF	TGTGCCAGCAGCACTACGCGGACAGGGTCAGGGGAGACCCAGTACTTC
TRBV2	TRBJ2-3	NA	NA	CASSEEDWDTDTQYF	TGTGCCAGCAGCGAAGAGGACTGGGACACAGATACGCAGTATTTT
TRBV4-3	TRBJ2-2	NA	many	CASSLIATGELFF	TGCGCCAGCAGCCTAATAGCGACCGGGGAGCTGTTTTTT
TRBV20-1	TRBJ1-5	TRBD1	NA	CSGTGQVLNQPQHF	TGCAGTGGAACGGGACAGGTTCTCAATCAGCCCCAGCATTTT